These T cell receptor beta chains were read from a single sample in a study of T cell clonotyping in hematopoietic cell transplantation. Sequencing used immunoSEQ multiplex PCR; TCRdb keeps in-frame clones, though not all of them. The sample has roughly 45,000 clones, 80% to 90% seen once. Material: peripheral blood mononuclear cells, obtained before stem cell transplant. These receptors were obtained from a man in his 60s with biphenotypic leukemia. Some clones in this sample may be carry-over from other donors' samples. Each CDR3 is given with its conserved first and last residue. D genes are given only for firm matches. Not all rows give a size; the values are once, few, many and, for expanded clones, a class.

j_call	v_call	d_call	clone_size	cdr3_aa	cdr3_nt
TRBJ2-7	TRBV7-8	-	-	CASSFFAPDILGGYEQYF	TGTGCCAGCAGCTTTTTCGCACCGGACATCCTAGGAGGGTACGAGCAGTACTTC
TRBJ1-1	TRBV2	-	-	CATGRQEAFF	TGTGCCACAGGTCGGCAGGAAGCTTTCTTT
TRBJ2-1	TRBV27	TRBD2	-	CASTTSGGVNEQFF	TGTGCCAGCACTACTAGCGGAGGGGTAAATGAGCAGTTCTTC
TRBJ2-3	TRBV5-4	-	-	CASSRTQGTDTQYF	TGTGCCAGCAGTCGGACCCAGGGCACAGATACGCAGTATTTT
TRBJ2-2	TRBV29-1	-	few	CSVPMGGAGELFF	TGCAGCGTACCTATGGGTGGCGCCGGGGAGCTGTTTTTT
TRBJ1-5	TRBV10-3	TRBD1	-	CATAPKWTGVGSNQPQHF	TGTGCCACAGCCCCTAAATGGACAGGGGTCGGGAGCAATCAGCCCCAGCATTTT
TRBJ2-7	TRBV6-5	-	-	CARQRGDYEQYF	TGTGCCAGGCAAAGGGGGGACTACGAGCAGTACTTC
TRBJ2-2	TRBV5-6	-	-	CASLVSTGSVWTGELFF	TGTGCCAGTCTCGTGAGCACGGGGAGTGTTTGGACCGGGGAGCTGTTTTTT
TRBJ2-1	TRBV9	-	-	CASSATTNEQFF	TGTGCCAGCAGCGCCACTACCAATGAGCAGTTCTTC
TRBJ2-7	TRBV30	TRBD2	-	CAWSIAGGHYEQYF	TGTGCCTGGAGTATAGCGGGAGGGCACTACGAGCAGTACTTC
TRBJ2-7	TRBV5-8	-	-	CASSWSNYEQYF	TGTGCCAGCAGTTGGTCAAACTACGAGCAGTACTTC
TRBJ2-7	TRBV12-1	-	once	CANYEQYF	TGTGCCAACTACGAGCAGTACTTC
TRBJ2-2	TRBV10-3	-	-	CATGGTYTNTGELFF	TGTGCCACGGGTGGGACTTACACTAACACCGGGGAGCTGTTTTTT
TRBJ2-7	TRBV28	-	-	CATRQRTYEQYF	TGTGCCACCAGACAGCGAACCTACGAGCAGTACTTC
TRBJ1-2	TRBV28	TRBD1	-	CASNPPRGANYGYTF	TGTGCCAGCAACCCTCCCAGGGGGGCTAACTATGGCTACACCTTC
TRBJ1-2	TRBV28	-	-	CASTLVTNYGYTF	TGTGCCAGCACTTTGGTAACTAACTATGGCTACACCTTC
TRBJ1-2	TRBV19	-	-	CASLGGTGYTF	TGTGCCAGCCTGGGGGGAACGGGCTACACCTTC
TRBJ1-4	TRBV27	TRBD1	-	CASGSRDSHEKLFF	TGTGCCAGCGGATCCCGGGACAGTCATGAAAAACTGTTTTTT
TRBJ2-2	TRBV9	TRBD2	-	CASSIRLAGNTGELFF	TGTGCCAGCAGCATCCGACTAGCGGGAAACACCGGGGAGCTGTTTTTT
TRBJ2-7	TRBV5-1	TRBD2	-	CASSLDVGLGLSYEQYF	TGCGCCAGCAGCTTGGACGTGGGACTAGGTTTGTCCTACGAGCAGTACTTC
TRBJ2-5	TRBV2	-	once	CASIRNQETQYF	TGTGCCAGCATCCGGAACCAAGAGACCCAGTACTTC
TRBJ2-7	TRBV19	TRBD1	-	CASSIWRQGRGEQYF	TGTGCCAGTAGTATTTGGAGACAGGGGCGAGGCGAGCAGTACTTC